This T cell receptor beta chain is drawn from a study of blood T cell repertoires in COVID-19. Study-level background: Researchers got acute and convalescent COVID-19 samples from the United States, Italy and Spain.

Study processing details: It was from reference gene primer amplification that nucleated cell counts were estimated. TCRdb keeps only in-frame clones here, not all; method: immunoSEQ multiplex PCR. That table furnishes V, J and clone size, whereas the DNA furnished D and trimming. The sample has around 90,000 clones, roughly 87% seen once. The source of this sequence is a male donor with acute or convalescent COVID-19. Sequencing input: peripheral blood.

In nucleotides, the CDR3 is TGTGCCAGCAGCGCTGACAGTATTTTACTCTATGGCTACACCTTC. Residues: CASSADSILLYGYTF. J is TRBJ1-2 and V is TRBV2, with D possibly being TRBD1 (5 bases). The CDR3 length is 15 residues. Germline values: CDR1 SNHLY, CDR2 FYNNEI. The V end was cut by 6 bases, the J end by 4 bases, with 18 bases between.